What follows is one TCR beta chain and its context. In the authors' methods: Researchers report that nucleated cell counts were estimated from reference gene primer amplification. Clones were read by immunoSEQ multiplex PCR, and TCRdb kept only the in-frame ones, dropping some. That table supplies the V and J calls and clone size; D and trimming were determined from the DNA. The table lists under 500,000 clones, 80% to 90% of them singletons. The data derive from a study of blood T cell repertoires in COVID-19. Study overall: Acute-phase and convalescent COVID-19 samples originated in the United States, Italy and Spain. The cDNA or gDNA used as material had been derived from T cells, B-cell-depleted T cells, or PBMCs.

The CDR3 spans 13 residues. V was pared by 4 bases and J by 10 bases, with 14 bases between. Germline V lookup: CDR1 GTSNPN, CDR2 SVGIG (reference sequence). Sequenced: peripheral blood. This sequence was found in a woman in her 30s with acute or convalescent COVID-19. The chain uses TRBV30 and TRBJ1-6, with a tentative D call TRBD1 (6 bases). The CDR3 spells CAWTDRQWSPLHF. CDR3 nucleotide sequence: TGTGCCTGGACCGACAGGCAATGGTCACCCCTCCACTTT.